This T cell receptor (beta chain) originates from a study of cytomegalovirus exposure and HLA in healthy donors. CDR1 is LGHNT and CDR2 is FRNRAP in the germline V gene. Trimming stripped 3 bases from V and 5 bases from J, with 5 bases between. This CDR3 comprises 11 residues. The PCR contained 60 Vbeta and 13 Jbeta primers. Study processing details: Later work found 65 million to 90 million unique TCR beta chains, with 9.5 million to 11 million shared. Assay used: immunoSEQ multiplex PCR; TCRdb lists only in-frame clones, some missing. That table gives V, J and clone size, and the DNA gave D and trimming. Of some 180,000 clones in the sample, more than 65% are singletons; the top ten hold more than 0.95%.

The sample comprised PBMCs. The TCR originated in a girl aged 2 to 10 in good health and CMV-seropositive. The chain is built from TRBV12-5 and TRBJ2-7; no firm D call. CDR3 DNA sequence: TGTGCTAGTGGTTTACTCGACGAGCAGTACTTC. It yields the protein CASGLLDEQYF.